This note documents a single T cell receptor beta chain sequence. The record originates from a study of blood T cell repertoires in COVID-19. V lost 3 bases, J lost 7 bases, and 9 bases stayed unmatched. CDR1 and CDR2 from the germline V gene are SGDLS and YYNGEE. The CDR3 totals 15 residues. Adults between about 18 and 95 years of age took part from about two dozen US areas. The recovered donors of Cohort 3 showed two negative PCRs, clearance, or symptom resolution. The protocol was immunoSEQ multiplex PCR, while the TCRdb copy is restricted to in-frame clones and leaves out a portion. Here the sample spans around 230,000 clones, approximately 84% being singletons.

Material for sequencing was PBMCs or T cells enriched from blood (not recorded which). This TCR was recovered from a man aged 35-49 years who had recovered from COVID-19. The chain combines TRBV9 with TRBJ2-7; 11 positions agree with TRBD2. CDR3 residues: CASSGSSGRLGEQYF. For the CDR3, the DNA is TGTGCCAGCAGCGGCTCTAGCGGGAGGCTCGGGGAGCAGTACTTC.